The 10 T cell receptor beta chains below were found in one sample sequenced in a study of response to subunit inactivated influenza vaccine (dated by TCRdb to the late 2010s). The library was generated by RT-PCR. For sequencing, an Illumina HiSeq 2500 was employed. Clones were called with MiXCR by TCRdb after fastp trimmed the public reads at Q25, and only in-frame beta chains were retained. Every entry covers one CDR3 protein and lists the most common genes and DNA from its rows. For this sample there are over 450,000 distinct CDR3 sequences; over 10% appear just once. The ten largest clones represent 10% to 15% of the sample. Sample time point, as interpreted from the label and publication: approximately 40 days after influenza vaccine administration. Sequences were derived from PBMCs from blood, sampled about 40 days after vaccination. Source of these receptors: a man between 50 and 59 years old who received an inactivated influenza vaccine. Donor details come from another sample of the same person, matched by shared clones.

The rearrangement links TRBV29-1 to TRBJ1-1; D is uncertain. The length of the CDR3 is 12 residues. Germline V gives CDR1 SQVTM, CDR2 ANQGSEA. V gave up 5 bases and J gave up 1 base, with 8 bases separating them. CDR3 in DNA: TGCAGCGTTCGGCGAAAGAACACTGAAGCTTTCTTT. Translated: CSVRRKNTEAFF.

The CDR3 region has the DNA TGTGCCAGCAGCACCCTCTACCTTGGGTCCTACGAGCAGTACTTC. As protein: CASSTLYLGSYEQYF. The rearrangement joins TRBV7-2 to TRBJ2-7; D call uncertain. The CDR3 is made up of 15 amino acids. Trimming left V 5 bases short and J 1 base short, with 15 bases between. Germline V gene data show CDR1 as SGHTA and CDR2 as FQGNSA.

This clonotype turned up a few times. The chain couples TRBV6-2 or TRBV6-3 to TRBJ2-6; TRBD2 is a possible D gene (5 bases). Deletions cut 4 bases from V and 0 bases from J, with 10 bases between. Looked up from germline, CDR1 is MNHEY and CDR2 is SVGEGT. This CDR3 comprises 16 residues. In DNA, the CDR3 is TGTGCCAGCAGTTCATACGGGGTCTCTGGGGCCAACGTCCTGACTTTC. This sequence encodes CASSSYGVSGANVLTF.

The CDR3 DNA reads as TGTGCCAGCAGCTTCTCGCGGGAGTTCGAGACCCAGTACTTC. Residues: CASSFSREFETQYF. The V gene is TRBV5-6, the J gene TRBJ2-5; 7 bases are a match to TRBD2. Trimming removed 2 bases from V and 5 bases from J; junction bases left unmatched: 6. The germline CDR1 and CDR2 sequences are SGHDT and YYEEEE. The CDR3 is 14 residues long.

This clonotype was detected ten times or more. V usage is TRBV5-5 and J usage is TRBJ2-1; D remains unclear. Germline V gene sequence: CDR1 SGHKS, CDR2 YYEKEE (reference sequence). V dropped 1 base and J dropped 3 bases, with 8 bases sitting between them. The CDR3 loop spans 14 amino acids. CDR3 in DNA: TGTGCCAGCAGCTTGTGGCATGGCTACAATGAGCAGTTCTTC. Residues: CASSLWHGYNEQFF.

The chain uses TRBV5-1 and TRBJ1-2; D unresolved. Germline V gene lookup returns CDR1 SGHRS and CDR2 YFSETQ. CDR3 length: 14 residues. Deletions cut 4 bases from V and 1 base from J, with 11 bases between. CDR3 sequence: CASSPWEINYGYTF. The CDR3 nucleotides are TGCGCCAGCAGCCCCTGGGAGATTAACTATGGCTACACCTTC.

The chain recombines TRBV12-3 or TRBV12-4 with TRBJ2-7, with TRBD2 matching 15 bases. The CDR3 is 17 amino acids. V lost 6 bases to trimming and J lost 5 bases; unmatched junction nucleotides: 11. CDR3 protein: CASSKYGTSGRKDEQYF. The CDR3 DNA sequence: TGTGCCAGCAGCAAATACGGGACTAGCGGGAGGAAGGACGAGCAGTACTTC.

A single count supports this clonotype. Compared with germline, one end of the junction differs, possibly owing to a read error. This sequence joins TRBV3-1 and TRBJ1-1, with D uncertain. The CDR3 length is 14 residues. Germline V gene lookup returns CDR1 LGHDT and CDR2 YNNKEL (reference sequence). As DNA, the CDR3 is TGTCCCAGCAGCCAATCCTCGGGGAGGACTGAAGCTTTCTTT. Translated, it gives CPSSQSSGRTEAFF.

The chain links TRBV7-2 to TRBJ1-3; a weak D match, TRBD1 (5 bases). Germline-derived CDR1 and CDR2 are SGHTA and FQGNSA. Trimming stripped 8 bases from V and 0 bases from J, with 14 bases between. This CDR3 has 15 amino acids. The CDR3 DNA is TGTGCCAGCCGGGCGGGGGGGTTCTCTGGAAACACCATATATTTT. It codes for CASRAGGFSGNTIYF.

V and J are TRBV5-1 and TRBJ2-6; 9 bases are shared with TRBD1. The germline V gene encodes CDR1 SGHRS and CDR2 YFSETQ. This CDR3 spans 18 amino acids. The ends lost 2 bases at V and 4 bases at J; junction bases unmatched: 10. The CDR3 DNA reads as TGCGCCAGCAGCTTTCTACAACAGGGGGCGTGGGGGGCCAACGTCCTGACTTTC. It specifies CASSFLQQGAWGANVLTF. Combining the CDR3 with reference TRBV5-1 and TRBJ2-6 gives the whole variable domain KAGVTQTPRYLIKTRGQQVTLSCSPISGHRSVSWYQQTPGQGLQFLFEYFSETQRNKGNFPGRFSGRQFSNSRSEMNVSTLELGDSALYLCASSFLQQGAWGANVLTFGAGSRLTVL.